A single sample gave rise to the 5 T cell receptor beta chains below, sequenced in a study of shared clonotypes between healthy human individuals (TCRdb year 2020). The library came from the immunoSEQ multiplex PCR assay. Not all clones reach the TCRdb copy of this immuneACCESS table, which keeps in-frame sequences only. Checked studies attribute under half of the gap to unresolved V genes and leave the rest unexplained. Recorded for this sample are approximately 2.5 million clones; over 85% of them occurred a single time. The ten largest account for 0.36% of the sample. The sequenced sample was naive CD4+ T cells from PBMCs. This sample's cell subset or site label indicates: CD45RA+ positively selected. These receptors originate from a man between 18 and 35 years old in good health. Some clones in this sample may be carry-over from other donors' samples.

V gene TRBV19 combines with J gene TRBJ2-2, with D possibly being TRBD1 or TRBD2 (5 bases each). The germline V and J ends were trimmed by 7 bases and 0 bases, with 18 bases remaining between them. The CDR3 is 17 amino acids. Germline V CDR1 and CDR2: LNHDA, SQIVND (reference sequence). As DNA, the CDR3 is TGTGCCAGTAACGCAGGAGTGTGGGGACCGAACACCGGGGAGCTGTTTTTT. It specifies CASNAGVWGPNTGELFF.

The CDR3 reads CASSELRSLEAQYF. DNA of the CDR3: TGTGCCAGCAGTGAACTCCGCAGCCTCGAGGCCCAGTACTTC. This chain connects TRBV2 to TRBJ2-5; D unclear. The CDR3 runs to 14 residues. Germline-derived CDR1 and CDR2 are SNHLY and FYNNEI. V was cut by 2 bases and J by 9 bases, with 16 bases left in between.

The V and J genes are TRBV5-1 and TRBJ2-5, with 9 bases aligning to TRBD2. CDR3 size: 14 residues. V shed 6 bases and J 5 bases; nucleotides not matched to a gene: 8. Germline V gives CDR1 SGHRS, CDR2 YFSETQ. The CDR3 nucleotides read TGCGCCAGCATGGCGGGGGGGATAGGCGAGACCCAGTACTTC. As protein: CASMAGGIGETQYF.

This clone occurred a few times. In the same sample, other DNA sequences code for this CDR3. The chain couples TRBV5-1 to TRBJ1-1; the D is unclear. CDR3 length: 13 amino acids. From germline, CDR1 is SGHRS and CDR2 YFSETQ. V was cut by 4 bases and J by 3 bases, with 10 bases left in between. CDR3 in DNA: TGCGCCAGCAGCCCTGGGCTTGACACTGAAGCTTTCTTT. Translated: CASSPGLDTEAFF.

The chain combines TRBV9 with TRBJ2-1; D gene ambiguous. Germline V gene lookup returns CDR1 SGDLS and CDR2 YYNGEE. CDR3 length: 11 residues. V was clipped by 4 bases and J by 5 bases, with 4 bases between them. The CDR3 is CASSRHNEQFF. The CDR3 DNA is TGTGCCAGCAGCCGCCACAATGAGCAGTTCTTC.